The clone carrying this T cell receptor beta chain appeared a few times. Its specificity is not known. This entry comes from a study of CD8+ T cells in alopecia areata. The wider study: Tofacitinib administration persisted for 6 to 18 months, succeeded by 6 months off drug. Overall study findings and caveats: Scalp samples also yield sequences from resident alphabeta T cells of normal skin. Affected lesional scalp, above all in alopecia totalis/universalis, was more clonal than normal scalp.

Treatment in this sample: oral pan-JAK inhibitor, 5-10 mg twice daily. Those with alopecia areata gave lesional scalp punch biopsies and peripheral blood. It was cDNA, reverse transcribed from extracted RNA, that served as the sequencing template. Generated by immunoSEQ multiplex PCR, the TCRdb table keeps only in-frame clones and is missing some. The top ten hold around 0.92% of the sample, which has 250,000 to 350,000 clones, 60% seen once. This TCR was recovered from a human donor with alopecia areata. The sample in question was CD4+ T cells sorted from blood, obtained at approximately week 52, from a patient treated with tofacitinib.

This CDR3 reads CSVDTGGAKNIQYF. The CDR3 DNA reads TGCAGCGTTGACACCGGAGGAGCCAAAAACATTCAGTACTTC. This chain connects TRBV29-1 to TRBJ2-4; the D gene is possibly TRBD2 (5 bases). The CDR3 contains 14 residues. Germline-derived CDR1 and CDR2 are SQVTM and ANQGSEA. Trimming removed 3 bases from V and 0 bases from J, with 9 bases in between.